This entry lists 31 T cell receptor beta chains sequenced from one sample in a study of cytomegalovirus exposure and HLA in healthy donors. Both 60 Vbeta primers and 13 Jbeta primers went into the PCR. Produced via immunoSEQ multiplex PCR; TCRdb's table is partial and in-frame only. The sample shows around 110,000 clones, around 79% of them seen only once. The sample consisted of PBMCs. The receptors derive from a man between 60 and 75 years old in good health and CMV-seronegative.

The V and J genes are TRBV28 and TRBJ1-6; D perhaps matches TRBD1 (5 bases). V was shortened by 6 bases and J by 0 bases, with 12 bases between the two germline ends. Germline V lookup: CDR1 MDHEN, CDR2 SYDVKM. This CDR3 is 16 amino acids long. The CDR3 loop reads CASSWDGSSYNSPLHF. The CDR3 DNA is TGTGCCAGCAGCTGGGACGGGAGCTCCTATAATTCACCCCTCCACTTT.

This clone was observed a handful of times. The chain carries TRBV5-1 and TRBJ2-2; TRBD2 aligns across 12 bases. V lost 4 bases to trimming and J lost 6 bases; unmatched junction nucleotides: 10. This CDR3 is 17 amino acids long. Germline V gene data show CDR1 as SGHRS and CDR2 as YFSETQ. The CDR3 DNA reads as TGCGCCAGCAGCCCCGGACTAGCGGGGCTAGGGGCCGGGGAGCTGTTTTTT. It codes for CASSPGLAGLGAGELFF.

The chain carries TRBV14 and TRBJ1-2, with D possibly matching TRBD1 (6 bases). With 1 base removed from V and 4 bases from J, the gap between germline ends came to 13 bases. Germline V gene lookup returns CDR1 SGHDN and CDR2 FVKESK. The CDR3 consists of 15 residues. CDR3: CASSQGRTEFYGYTF. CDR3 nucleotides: TGTGCCAGCAGCCAAGGACGGACAGAATTCTATGGCTACACCTTC. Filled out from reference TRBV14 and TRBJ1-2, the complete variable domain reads EAGVTQFPSHSVIEKGQTVTLRCDPISGHDNLYWYRRVMGKEIKFLLHFVKESKQDESGMPNNRFLAERTGGTYSTLKVQPAELEDSGVYFCASSQGRTEFYGYTFGSGTRLTVV.

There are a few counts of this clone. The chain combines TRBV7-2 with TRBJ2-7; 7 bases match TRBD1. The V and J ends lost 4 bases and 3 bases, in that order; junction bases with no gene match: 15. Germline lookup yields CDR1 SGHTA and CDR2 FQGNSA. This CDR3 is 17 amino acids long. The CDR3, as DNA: TGTGCCAGCAGCTCCCCGGTAACAGGGGTTTCGGTCTACGAGCAGTACTTC. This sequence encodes CASSSPVTGVSVYEQYF.

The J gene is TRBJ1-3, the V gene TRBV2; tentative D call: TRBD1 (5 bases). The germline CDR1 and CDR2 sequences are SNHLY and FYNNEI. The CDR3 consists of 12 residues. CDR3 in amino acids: CATEAFGNTIYF. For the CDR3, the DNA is TGTGCGACAGAGGCGTTCGGAAACACCATATATTTT.

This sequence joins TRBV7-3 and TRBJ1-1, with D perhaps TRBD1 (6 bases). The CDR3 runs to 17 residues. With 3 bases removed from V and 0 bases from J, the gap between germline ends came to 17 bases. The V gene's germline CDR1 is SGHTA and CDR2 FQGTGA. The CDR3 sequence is CASSLGGRGAMNTEAFF. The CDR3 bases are TGTGCCAGCAGCTTGGGTGGGAGGGGGGCCATGAACACTGAAGCTTTCTTT.

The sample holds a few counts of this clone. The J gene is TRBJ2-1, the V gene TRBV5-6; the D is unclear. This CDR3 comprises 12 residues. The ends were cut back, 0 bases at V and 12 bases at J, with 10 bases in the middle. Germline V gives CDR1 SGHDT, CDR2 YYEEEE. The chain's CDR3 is CASSLEAARQFF. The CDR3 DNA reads TGTGCCAGCAGCTTGGAAGCCGCCCGGCAGTTCTTC.

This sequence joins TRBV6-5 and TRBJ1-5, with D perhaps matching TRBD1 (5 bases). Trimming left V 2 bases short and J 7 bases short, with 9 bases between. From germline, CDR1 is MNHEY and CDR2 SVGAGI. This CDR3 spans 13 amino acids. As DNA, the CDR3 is TGTGCCAGCAGTTACAGGGGTGGGCAGCCCCAGCATTTT. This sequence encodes CASSYRGGQPQHF.

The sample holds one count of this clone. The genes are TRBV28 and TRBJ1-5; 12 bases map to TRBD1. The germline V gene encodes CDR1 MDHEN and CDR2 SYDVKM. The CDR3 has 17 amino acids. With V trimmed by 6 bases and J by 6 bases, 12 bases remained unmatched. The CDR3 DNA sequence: TGTGCCAGCAGCCCTTCCGGGACAGGGGGCAGGGGTCAGCCCCAGCATTTT. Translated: CASSPSGTGGRGQPQHF.

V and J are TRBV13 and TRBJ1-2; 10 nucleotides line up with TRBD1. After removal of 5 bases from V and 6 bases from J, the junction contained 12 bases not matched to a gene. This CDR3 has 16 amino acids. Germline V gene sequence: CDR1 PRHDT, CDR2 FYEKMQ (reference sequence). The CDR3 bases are TGTGCCAGCAGCGCCCGGGACAGGGGAATCCAGGATGGCTACACCTTC. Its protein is CASSARDRGIQDGYTF.

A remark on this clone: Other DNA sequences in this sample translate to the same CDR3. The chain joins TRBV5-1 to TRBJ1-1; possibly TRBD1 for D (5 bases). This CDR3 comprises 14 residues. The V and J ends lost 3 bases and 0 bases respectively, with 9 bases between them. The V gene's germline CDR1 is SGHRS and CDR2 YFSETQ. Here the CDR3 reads CASSWGGLNTEAFF. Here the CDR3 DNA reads TGCGCCAGCAGCTGGGGGGGATTGAACACTGAAGCTTTCTTT. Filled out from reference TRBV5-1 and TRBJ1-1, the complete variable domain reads KAGVTQTPRYLIKTRGQQVTLSCSPISGHRSVSWYQQTPGQGLQFLFEYFSETQRNKGNFPGRFSGRQFSNSRSEMNVSTLELGDSALYLCASSWGGLNTEAFFGQGTRLTVV.

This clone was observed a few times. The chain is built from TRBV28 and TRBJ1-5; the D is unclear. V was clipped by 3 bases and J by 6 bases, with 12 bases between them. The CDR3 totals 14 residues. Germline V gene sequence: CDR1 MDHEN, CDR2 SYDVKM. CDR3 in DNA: TGTGCCAGCAGTTTGACGGGTAACGGTCAGCCCCAGCATTTT. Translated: CASSLTGNGQPQHF.

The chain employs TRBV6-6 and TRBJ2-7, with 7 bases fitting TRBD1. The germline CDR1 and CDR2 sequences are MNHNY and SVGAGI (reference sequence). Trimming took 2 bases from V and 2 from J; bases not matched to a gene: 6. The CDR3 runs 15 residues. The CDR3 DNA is TGTGCCAGCAGTTACGATTCGGGACAGACCTACGAGCAGTACTTC. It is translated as CASSYDSGQTYEQYF.

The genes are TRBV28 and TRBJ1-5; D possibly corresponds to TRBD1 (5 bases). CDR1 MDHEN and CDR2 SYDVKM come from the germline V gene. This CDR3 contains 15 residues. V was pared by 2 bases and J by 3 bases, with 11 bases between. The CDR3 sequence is CASSLSQGANQPQHF. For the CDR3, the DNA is TGTGCCAGCAGTTTAAGCCAAGGGGCCAATCAGCCCCAGCATTTT. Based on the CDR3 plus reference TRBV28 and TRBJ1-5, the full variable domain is DVKVTQSSRYLVKRTGEKVFLECVQDMDHENMFWYRQDPGLGLRLIYFSYDVKMKEKGDIPEGYSVSREKKERFSLILESASTNQTSMYLCASSLSQGANQPQHFGDGTRLSIL.

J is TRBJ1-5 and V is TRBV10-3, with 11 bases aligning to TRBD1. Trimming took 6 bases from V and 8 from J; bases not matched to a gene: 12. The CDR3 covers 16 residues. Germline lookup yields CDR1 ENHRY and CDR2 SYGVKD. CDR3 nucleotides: TGTGCCATCAGCACCGGGACAGGGGGTTCCAGTGAGCCCCAGCATTTT. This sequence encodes CAISTGTGGSSEPQHF.

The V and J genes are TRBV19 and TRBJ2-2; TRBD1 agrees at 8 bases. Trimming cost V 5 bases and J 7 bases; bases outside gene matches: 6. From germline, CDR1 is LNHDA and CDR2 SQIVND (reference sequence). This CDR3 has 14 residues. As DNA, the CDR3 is TGTGCCAGTAGTGCCAGGGGGCGCATCGGGGAGCTGTTTTTT. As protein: CASSARGRIGELFF.

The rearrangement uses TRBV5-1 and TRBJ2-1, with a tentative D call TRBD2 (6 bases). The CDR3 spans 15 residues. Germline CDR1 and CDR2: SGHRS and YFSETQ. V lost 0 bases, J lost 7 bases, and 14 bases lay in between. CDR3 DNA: TGCGCCAGCAGCTTGGCAATAGCGGAACGTAATGAGCAGTTCTTC. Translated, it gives CASSLAIAERNEQFF. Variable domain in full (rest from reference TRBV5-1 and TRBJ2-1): KAGVTQTPRYLIKTRGQQVTLSCSPISGHRSVSWYQQTPGQGLQFLFEYFSETQRNKGNFPGRFSGRQFSNSRSEMNVSTLELGDSALYLCASSLAIAERNEQFFGPGTRLTVL.

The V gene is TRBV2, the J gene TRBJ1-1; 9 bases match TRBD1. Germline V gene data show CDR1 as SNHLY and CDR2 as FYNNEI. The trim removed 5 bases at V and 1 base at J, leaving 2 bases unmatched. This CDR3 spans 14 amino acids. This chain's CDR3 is CASSLDRGNTEAFF. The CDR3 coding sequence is TGTGCCAGCAGTTTGGACAGGGGGAACACTGAAGCTTTCTTT.

The CDR3 reads CASSALTTGGGTDTQYF. The CDR3 DNA sequence: TGCGCCAGCAGCGCGTTGACTACGGGGGGAGGCACAGATACGCAGTATTTT. V is TRBV5-1 and J is TRBJ2-3, with TRBD2 identical over 7 bases. Trimming cost V 4 bases and J 1 base; bases outside gene matches: 12. The germline gives CDR1 SGHRS, CDR2 YFSETQ. The CDR3 consists of 17 residues. Variable domain in full (rest from reference TRBV5-1 and TRBJ2-3): KAGVTQTPRYLIKTRGQQVTLSCSPISGHRSVSWYQQTPGQGLQFLFEYFSETQRNKGNFPGRFSGRQFSNSRSEMNVSTLELGDSALYLCASSALTTGGGTDTQYFGPGTRLTVL.

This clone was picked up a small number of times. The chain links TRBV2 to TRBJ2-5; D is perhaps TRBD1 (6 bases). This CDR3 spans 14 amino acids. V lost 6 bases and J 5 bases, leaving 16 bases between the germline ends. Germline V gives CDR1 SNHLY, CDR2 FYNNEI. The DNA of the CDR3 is TGTGCCAGCAGCCTAAACAGGGATTCGGAGACCCAGTACTTC. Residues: CASSLNRDSETQYF.

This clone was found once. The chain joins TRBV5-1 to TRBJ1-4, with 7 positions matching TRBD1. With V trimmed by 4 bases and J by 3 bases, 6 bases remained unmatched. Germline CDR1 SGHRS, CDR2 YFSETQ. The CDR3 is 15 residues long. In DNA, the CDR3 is TGCGCCAGCAGCGATGCACAGGGGTCTAATGAAAAACTGTTTTTT. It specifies CASSDAQGSNEKLFF. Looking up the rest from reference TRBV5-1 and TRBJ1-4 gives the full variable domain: KAGVTQTPRYLIKTRGQQVTLSCSPISGHRSVSWYQQTPGQGLQFLFEYFSETQRNKGNFPGRFSGRQFSNSRSEMNVSTLELGDSALYLCASSDAQGSNEKLFFGSGTQLSVL.

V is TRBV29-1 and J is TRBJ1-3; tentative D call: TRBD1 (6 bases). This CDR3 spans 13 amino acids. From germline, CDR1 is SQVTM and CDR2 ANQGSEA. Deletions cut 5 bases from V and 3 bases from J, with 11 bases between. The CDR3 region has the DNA TGCAGCGTTATGTCAGGGGTTGGAAACACCATATATTTT. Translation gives CSVMSGVGNTIYF.

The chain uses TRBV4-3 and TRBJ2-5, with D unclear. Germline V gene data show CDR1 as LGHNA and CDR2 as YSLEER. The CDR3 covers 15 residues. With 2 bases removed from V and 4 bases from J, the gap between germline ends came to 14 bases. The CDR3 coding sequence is TGCGCCAGCAGCCAATGGGCCGTAAAATCAGAGACCCAGTACTTC. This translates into CASSQWAVKSETQYF.

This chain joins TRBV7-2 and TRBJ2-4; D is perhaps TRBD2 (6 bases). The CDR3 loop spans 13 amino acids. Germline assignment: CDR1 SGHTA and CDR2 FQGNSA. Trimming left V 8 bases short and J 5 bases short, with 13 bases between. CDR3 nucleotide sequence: TGTGCCAGCTACTCACCGGGAGAAAACATTCAGTACTTC. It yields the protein CASYSPGENIQYF.

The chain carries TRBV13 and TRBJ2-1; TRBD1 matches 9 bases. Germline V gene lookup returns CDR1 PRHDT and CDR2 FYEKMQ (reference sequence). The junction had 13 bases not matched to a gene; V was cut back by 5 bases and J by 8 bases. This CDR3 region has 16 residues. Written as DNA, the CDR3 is TGTGCCAGCAGCCCTTCTACAGGGGGCGCGGTCTATGAGCAGTTCTTC. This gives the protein CASSPSTGGAVYEQFF. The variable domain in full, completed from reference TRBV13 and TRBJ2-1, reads AAGVIQSPRHLIKEKRETATLKCYPIPRHDTVYWYQQGPGQDPQFLISFYEKMQSDKGSIPDRFSAQQFSDYHSELNMSSLELGDSALYFCASSPSTGGAVYEQFFGPGTRLTVL.

CDR3 region: CASSQVFQAGGQETQYF. DNA for the CDR3: TGCGCCAGCAGCCAAGTGTTTCAAGCGGGGGGGCAAGAGACCCAGTACTTC. The rearrangement uses TRBV4-1 and TRBJ2-5; 10 bases align to TRBD2. Losses at the gene ends were 1 base for V and 2 bases for J; bases not matched to a gene: 7. Germline V gives CDR1 MGHRA, CDR2 YSYEKL. The CDR3 contains 17 residues.

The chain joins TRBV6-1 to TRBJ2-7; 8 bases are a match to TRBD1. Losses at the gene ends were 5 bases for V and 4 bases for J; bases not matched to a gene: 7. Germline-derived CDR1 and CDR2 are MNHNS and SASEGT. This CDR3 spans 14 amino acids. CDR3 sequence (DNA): TGTGCCAGCAGTCCACGAACAGGGGGTTACGAGCAGTACTTC. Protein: CASSPRTGGYEQYF.

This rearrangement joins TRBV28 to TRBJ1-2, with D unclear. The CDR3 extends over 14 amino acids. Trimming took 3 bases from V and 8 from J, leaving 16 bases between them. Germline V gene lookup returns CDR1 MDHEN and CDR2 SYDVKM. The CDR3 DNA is TGTGCCAGCAGTTTGGGGAGTGGTTCCGCGGGCTACACCTTC. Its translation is CASSLGSGSAGYTF.

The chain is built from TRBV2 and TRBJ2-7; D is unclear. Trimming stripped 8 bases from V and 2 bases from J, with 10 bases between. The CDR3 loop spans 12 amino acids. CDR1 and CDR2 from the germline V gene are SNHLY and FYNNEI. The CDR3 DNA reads TGTGCCAGCTCTCGGGTCACCTACGAGCAGTACTTC. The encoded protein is CASSRVTYEQYF.

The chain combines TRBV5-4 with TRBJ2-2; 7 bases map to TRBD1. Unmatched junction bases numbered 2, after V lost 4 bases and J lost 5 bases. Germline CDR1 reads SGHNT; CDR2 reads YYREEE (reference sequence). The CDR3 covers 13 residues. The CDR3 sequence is CASSATGTGELFF. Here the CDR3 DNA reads TGTGCCAGCAGCGCGACAGGGACCGGGGAGCTGTTTTTT.

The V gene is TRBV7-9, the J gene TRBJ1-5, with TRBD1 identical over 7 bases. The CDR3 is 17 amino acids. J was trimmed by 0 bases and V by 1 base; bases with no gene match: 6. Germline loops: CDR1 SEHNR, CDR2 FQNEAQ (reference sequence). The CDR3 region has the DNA TGTGCCAGCAGCTTAGGGAGTCAGGGGGGTAGCAATCAGCCCCAGCATTTT. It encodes CASSLGSQGGSNQPQHF. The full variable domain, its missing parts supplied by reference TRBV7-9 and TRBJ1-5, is DTGVSQNPRHKITKRGQNVTFRCDPISEHNRLYWYRQTLGQGPEFLTYFQNEAQLEKSRLLSDRFSAERPKGSFSTLEIQRTEQGDSAMYLCASSLGSQGGSNQPQHFGDGTRLSIL.